The source of this T cell receptor (beta chain) is a study of blood T cell repertoires in COVID-19. Overall study: Both acute and convalescent COVID-19 samples were obtained from the United States, Italy and Spain. Sample material is recorded as cDNA or gDNA derived from T cells, B-cell-depleted T cells, or PBMCs.

In the source study's methods: Reference gene primer amplification in the assay estimated nucleated cell counts. Here immunoSEQ multiplex PCR was the method, and the copy in TCRdb shows in-frame clones only, minus some. That table supplies the V and J calls and clone size; D and trimming were determined from the DNA. Among 95,000 to 150,000 clones listed, 80% were seen once. The germline V gene has CDR1 KGHDR and CDR2 SFDVKD. V was clipped by 3 bases and J by 4 bases, with 11 bases between them. This CDR3 is 14 amino acids long. This clone was observed a handful of times. Sequenced sample: peripheral blood. The chain employs TRBV24-1 and TRBJ1-1, with a weak D call TRBD1 (5 bases). This TCR was sampled from a man in his fifties or sixties with active or convalescent COVID-19. The CDR3 coding sequence is TGTGCCACCAGTGATACTCGGGGGGGCACTGAAGCTTTCTTT. Protein product: CATSDTRGGTEAFF.